This entry describes one T cell receptor beta chain. Combining iRepertoire HTBI primers with Arm-PCR of CDR3 regions, the authors built TCR beta libraries. Using its own MiXCR run on the multiplex PCR reads, TCRdb lists one record per CDR3 protein. Altogether roughly 610,000 distinct CDR3 sequences are present, approximately 15% being singletons, with the ten largest covering about 18%. Time point here: newly diagnosed GD, antithyroid drugs for less than 3 months. Scientists built the TCR library using RNA that was extracted from PBMCs. The sample belongs to a study of regulatory T cells in long-lasting Graves disease. The germline V gene has CDR1 SEHNR and CDR2 FQNEAQ (reference sequence). V was clipped by 1 base and J by 6 bases, with 7 bases between them. The CDR3 runs to 13 residues. These data also formed part of another study, on T cells in Graves' hyperthyroidism and ophthalmopathy. As reported in that work: Most expanded thyroid clonotypes above 0.001 recurred in blood.

V usage is TRBV7-9 and J usage is TRBJ2-1; D is perhaps TRBD1 (5 bases). This specimen was peripheral blood mononuclear cells (PBMCs), taken at new diagnosis, from a patient treated with antithyroid drugs. This sequence originates from a woman aged 30 to 39 with Graves disease. The CDR3 DNA follows: TGTGCCAGCAGCTTAGGCAGGGTCAATGAGCAGTTCTTC. Its protein product is CASSLGRVNEQFF.